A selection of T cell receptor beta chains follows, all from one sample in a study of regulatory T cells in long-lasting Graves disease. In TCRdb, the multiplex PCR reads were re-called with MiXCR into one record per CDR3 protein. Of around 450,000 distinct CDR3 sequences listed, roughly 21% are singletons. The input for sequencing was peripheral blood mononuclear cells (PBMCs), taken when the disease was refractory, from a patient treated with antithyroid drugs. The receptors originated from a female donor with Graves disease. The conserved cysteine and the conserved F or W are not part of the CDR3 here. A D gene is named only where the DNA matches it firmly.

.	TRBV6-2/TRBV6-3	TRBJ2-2	ASSYRNDNGELF
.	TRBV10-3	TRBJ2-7	AILGAAYEQY
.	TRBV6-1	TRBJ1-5	ASSAPGGSQPQH
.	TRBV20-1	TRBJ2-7	SARMGGGHEQY
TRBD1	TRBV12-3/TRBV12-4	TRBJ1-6	ASSQEDRGHSPLH
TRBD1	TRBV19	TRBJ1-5	ASSIGLDRGVRNQPQH
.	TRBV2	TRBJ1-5	ASSERSFYSNQPQH
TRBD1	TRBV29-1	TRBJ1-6	SVNTGQSEAGYSPLH
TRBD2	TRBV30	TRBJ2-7	AWRTSGSYEQY
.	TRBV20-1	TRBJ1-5	SARDMGGLRRGNQPQH
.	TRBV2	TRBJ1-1	ASSGSRVAF
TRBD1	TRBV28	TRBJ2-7	ASSLTPDRVYEQY
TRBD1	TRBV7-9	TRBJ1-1	ASSYLTGALNTEAF
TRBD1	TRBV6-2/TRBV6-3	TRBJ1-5	ASSGRDRAFGEPQH
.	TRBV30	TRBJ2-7	AWSTGHEQY